Each of the 8 T cell receptor beta chains below was sequenced from the same sample in a study of neurological immune-mediated disorders (dated by TCRdb to the late 2010s). The library was prepared using 5' RACE. The run used an Illumina HiSeq 2500. TCRdb reanalyzed the raw reads on its own, using fastp at Q25 for trimming and MiXCR for clone calling, and kept in-frame beta chains. Each entry is one CDR3 protein sequence, shown with its most common DNA and genes. Within this sample are approximately 50,000 distinct CDR3 sequences, with 3% to 4.5% of them counted one time only. Of the sample, 1.5% to 2% falls within the top ten clones. The source material was PBMCs. These receptors were obtained from a man aged 25 to 45 with multiple sclerosis.

This clonotype has a count of ten or more. The chain recombines TRBV20-1 with TRBJ2-3, with D tentatively TRBD1 (6 bases). CDR3 length: 18 residues. Germline values: CDR1 DFQATT, CDR2 SNEGSKA (reference sequence). Trimming stripped 0 bases from V and 0 bases from J, with 19 bases between. The CDR3 protein is CSARDRAGVTLSTDTQYF. The CDR3 DNA reads as TGCAGTGCTAGAGATCGGGCAGGGGTCACCTTAAGCACAGATACGCAGTATTTT.

This clonotype turned up a few times. The conserved phenylalanine or tryptophan is not found at the CDR3 terminus, so this likely reflects a read error. This sequence joins TRBV6-6 and TRBJ1-2; 7 bases align to TRBD1. The germline V gene has CDR1 MNHNY and CDR2 SVGAGI (reference sequence). The V segment lost 5 bases and the J segment 0 bases; nucleotides outside the gene matches: 9. This CDR3 comprises 16 residues. CDR3 sequence reads: CASSRVLGQSNYGYTI. CDR3 coding DNA: TGTGCCAGCAGTCGCGTTTTGGGACAGTCTAACTATGGCTACACCATC.

The table lists this clonotype with many counts. V and J are TRBV7-9 and TRBJ1-1, with D unresolved. Germline lookup yields CDR1 SEHNR and CDR2 FQNEAQ (reference sequence). V dropped 5 bases and J dropped 1 base, with 11 bases sitting between them. This CDR3 region has 14 residues. The CDR3 bases are TGTGCCAGCAGCCTCCCCTCGGGGAACACTGAAGCTTTCTTT. This codes for CASSLPSGNTEAFF.

The sample holds many counts of this clonotype. J is TRBJ2-5 and V is TRBV7-9, with a weak D call TRBD1 (6 bases). V was cut by 4 bases and J by 2 bases, with 11 bases left in between. The germline CDR1 and CDR2 sequences are SEHNR and FQNEAQ (reference sequence). CDR3 length: 14 amino acids. CDR3 sequence: CASSSRTVQETQYF. The CDR3 bases are TGTGCCAGCAGCTCACGGACAGTTCAAGAGACCCAGTACTTC.

This clonotype has a count of ten or more. The chain recombines TRBV12-3 or TRBV12-4 with TRBJ1-2; D is uncertain. There are 16 residues in the CDR3. Trimming cost V 5 bases and J 4 bases, with 20 bases left between them. The CDR3 loop reads CASSPSVVNAIYGYTF. Written as DNA, the CDR3 is TGTGCCAGCAGTCCGAGCGTCGTTAACGCCATCTATGGCTACACCTTC.

This clonotype was recorded many times. This sequence joins TRBV12-3 or TRBV12-4 and TRBJ1-5; D remains unclear. This CDR3 contains 15 residues. Trimming left V 3 bases short and J 6 bases short, with 15 bases between. The CDR3, as DNA: TGTGCCAGCAGTTTGGTCGATACGCGTAGTCAGCCCCAGCATTTT. It specifies CASSLVDTRSQPQHF.

In this sample, this clonotype turned up many times. This chain links TRBV20-1 with TRBJ1-1, with D maybe TRBD1 (5 bases). Germline CDR1 and CDR2: DFQATT and SNEGSKA (reference sequence). The CDR3 loop spans 12 amino acids. The CDR3 sequence: CTPTGGYTEAFF. The DNA for the CDR3 is TGCACCCCCACGGGGGGATACACTGAAGCTTTCTTT.

This clonotype was counted at least ten times. The chain carries TRBV11-2 and TRBJ2-1, with 7 bases lining up with TRBD2. J was trimmed by 8 bases and V by 1 base; bases with no gene match: 5. Germline V gene lookup returns CDR1 SGHAT and CDR2 FQNNGV. The CDR3 runs to 14 residues. In DNA form, the CDR3 reads TGTGCCAGCAGCTTAGTTGGCGGGAGATATGAGCAGTTCTTC. Protein product: CASSLVGGRYEQFF. The full variable domain, with the rest looked up from reference TRBV11-2 and TRBJ2-1, is EAGVAQSPRYKIIEKRQSVAFWCNPISGHATLYWYQQILGQGPKLLIQFQNNGVVDDSQLPKDRFSAERLKGVDSTLKIQPAKLEDSAVYLCASSLVGGRYEQFFGPGTRLTVL.